The present entry profiles one TCR beta chain with its context. This CDR3 has 15 amino acids. Per germline, CDR1 SEHNR and CDR2 FQNEAQ (reference sequence). V gave up 4 bases and J gave up 0 bases, with 13 bases separating them. This specimen belongs to a study of T cells in Graves' hyperthyroidism and ophthalmopathy. Regions amplified from RNA transcripts were the TCR beta CDR3 regions. Using the HTBI primer set, a first-round RT-PCR was run on the TCR CDR3. A single record per CDR3 protein comes from TCRdb applying MiXCR to the multiplex PCR reads. The sample shows 700,000 or so distinct CDR3 sequences, approximately 16% of them seen only once.

The rearrangement uses TRBV7-9 and TRBJ2-7, with D perhaps being TRBD1 or TRBD2 (5 bases each). This sequence was found in a man younger than 30 with Graves' hyperthyroidism. Sequencing was carried out using blood. The CDR3 sequence: CASSSPGPSSYEQYF. The CDR3 coding sequence is TGTGCCAGCAGCTCCCCGGGACCGAGCTCCTACGAGCAGTACTTC.